Listed below are T cell receptor beta chains from one sample, sequenced in a study of Graves' ophthalmopathy and Graves' hyperthyroidism. TCRdb re-called the multiplex PCR reads with MiXCR, one entry per CDR3 protein. The table has hundreds of thousands of distinct CDR3 sequences, more than 20% seen once. Sequencing input: peripheral blood. All receptors come from a woman aged 18-29 years with stable Graves' hyperthyroidism. Both conserved end residues are part of each CDR3. The order of the fields is D gene, J gene, V gene, clone size, CDR3 protein, CDR3 DNA. A D gene is named only where the DNA matches it firmly. Clone size is given for some rows only: seen once, a few or many times, or a class if the clone is expanded.

TRBD2,TRBJ2-7,TRBV13,few,CASSLAAGGHSYEQYF,TGTGCCAGCAGCTTAGCGGCGGGAGGTCACTCCTACGAGCAGTACTTC
TRBD2,TRBJ2-7,TRBV6-1,many,CASSAWTSGRLEQYF,TGTGCCAGCAGTGCATGGACTAGCGGGAGACTGGAGCAGTACTTC
-,TRBJ2-7,TRBV18,few,CASSPSGEDEQYF,TGTGCCAGCTCACCTTCAGGGGAAGACGAGCAGTACTTC
TRBD2,TRBJ2-3,TRBV12-3/TRBV12-4,many,CASGRTSGSGTDTQYF,TGTGCCAGCGGCCGAACTAGCGGGAGTGGGACAGATACGCAGTATTTT
TRBD1,TRBJ1-1,TRBV5-1,many,CASEPHRPGQGKYGDTEAFF,TGCGCCAGCGAACCCCATCGCCCTGGACAGGGGAAGTATGGAGACACTGAAGCTTTCTTT
-,TRBJ2-7,TRBV4-3,few,CASSQGVGGGYEQYF,TGCGCCAGCAGCCAAGGAGTGGGAGGGGGCTACGAGCAGTACTTC
-,TRBJ2-7,TRBV27,many,CASSLGPVLSYEQYF,TGTGCCAGCAGTTTAGGGCCAGTTCTATCCTACGAGCAGTACTTC
-,TRBJ1-3,TRBV10-1,-,CASSESTDGNTIYF,TGCGCCAGCAGTGAGTCGACAGACGGAAACACCATATATTTT
-,TRBJ1-2,TRBV10-3,-,CAISGWQGDGYTF,TGTGCCATCAGTGGATGGCAGGGTGACGGCTACACCTTC
-,TRBJ1-1,TRBV19,-,CASSKGQGNTEAFF,TGTGCCAGTAGTAAGGGCCAGGGAAACACTGAAGCTTTCTTT
TRBD1,TRBJ1-5,TRBV6-4,many,CASSVETGAEYSNQPQHF,TGTGCCAGCAGTGTCGAGACAGGGGCAGAATATAGCAATCAGCCCCAGCATTTT
TRBD1,TRBJ1-2,TRBV18,many,CASSPPGTGGLDGYTF,TGTGCCAGCTCACCTCCCGGGACAGGGGGCTTGGACGGCTACACCTTC
TRBD2,TRBJ2-4,TRBV6-2/TRBV6-3,many,CASRTLGTSGKNIQYF,TGTGCCAGCAGAACCTTAGGGACTAGCGGGAAAAACATTCAGTACTTC
-,TRBJ2-5,TRBV6-2/TRBV6-3,-,CASRPPGPQETQYF,TGTGCCAGCAGACCCCCGGGGCCTCAAGAGACCCAGTACTTC
-,TRBJ1-2,TRBV6-1,-,CASRARDPLNYGYTF,TGTGCCAGCCGGGCCAGGGACCCACTAAACTATGGCTACACCTTC
TRBD2,TRBJ2-3,TRBV11-2,-,CASSLGLAATDTQYF,TGTGCCAGCAGCTTGGGACTAGCGGCCACAGATACGCAGTATTTT
-,TRBJ1-1,TRBV19,-,CASSTLVNTEAFF,TGTGCCAGTAGTACCTTAGTGAACACTGAAGCTTTCTTT
TRBD2,TRBJ2-2,TRBV29-1,few,CSVCVAGGPGELFF,TGCAGCGTTTGTGTAGCGGGAGGGCCCGGGGAGCTGTTTTTT
TRBD2,TRBJ2-7,TRBV11-1,few,CASSFLVTSGASREQYF,TGTGCCAGCAGCTTTCTTGTGACTAGCGGCGCCTCGAGGGAGCAGTACTTC
-,TRBJ2-2,TRBV24-1,many,CATSETANTGELFF,TGTGCCACCAGTGAAACAGCGAACACCGGGGAGCTGTTTTTT
TRBD1,TRBJ1-6,TRBV5-1,many,CASSLAGTGPNSPLHF,TGCGCCAGCAGCTTGGCCGGGACAGGGCCTAATTCACCCCTCCACTTT
-,TRBJ1-1,TRBV12-3/TRBV12-4,many,CASSTPRGGTEAFF,TGTGCCAGCAGTACCCCGAGAGGAGGGACTGAAGCTTTCTTT
TRBD2,TRBJ2-7,TRBV4-3,many,CASSQDRALAGPYEQYF,TGCGCCAGCAGCCAAGATCGCGCACTAGCGGGACCGTACGAGCAGTACTTC
-,TRBJ1-5,TRBV10-3,-,CAISESERNQPQHF,TGTGCCATCAGTGAGTCGGAGAGGAATCAGCCCCAGCATTTT
TRBD2,TRBJ2-7,TRBV20-1,many,CSPSGLSSYEQYF,TGCAGTCCTAGCGGGCTGAGCTCCTACGAGCAGTACTTC
TRBD2,TRBJ2-2,TRBV12-3/TRBV12-4,many,CASRTSGSGTGELFF,TGTGCCAGCAGGACTAGCGGGAGTGGTACCGGGGAGCTGTTTTTT
-,TRBJ2-2,TRBV5-1,-,CASSNPGDTGELFF,TGCGCCAGCAGTAATCCGGGGGACACCGGGGAGCTGTTTTTT
-,TRBJ2-7,TRBV6-5,-,CASSYGEWSAHSYEQYF,TGTGCCAGCAGTTACGGGGAGTGGAGCGCCCACTCCTACGAGCAGTACTTC
-,TRBJ2-7,TRBV6-1,many,CASSAGTAGEQYF,TGTGCCAGCAGTGCCGGGACAGCGGGGGAGCAGTACTTC
TRBD1,TRBJ1-3,TRBV6-1,many,CASTDRAYSGNTIYF,TGTGCCAGCACGGACAGGGCCTACTCTGGAAACACCATATATTTT
-,TRBJ2-7,TRBV3-1,many,CASSQTVYEQYF,TGTGCCAGCAGCCAAACGGTCTACGAGCAGTACTTC
TRBD1,TRBJ2-4,TRBV28,many,CASSSRQGAKNIKYF,TGTGCCAGCAGCTCCCGACAGGGTGCCAAAAACATTAAGTACTTC
-,TRBJ1-2,TRBV6-1,few,CASSVRPDGYGYTF,TGTGCCAGCAGTGTGAGACCTGACGGCTATGGCTACACCTTC